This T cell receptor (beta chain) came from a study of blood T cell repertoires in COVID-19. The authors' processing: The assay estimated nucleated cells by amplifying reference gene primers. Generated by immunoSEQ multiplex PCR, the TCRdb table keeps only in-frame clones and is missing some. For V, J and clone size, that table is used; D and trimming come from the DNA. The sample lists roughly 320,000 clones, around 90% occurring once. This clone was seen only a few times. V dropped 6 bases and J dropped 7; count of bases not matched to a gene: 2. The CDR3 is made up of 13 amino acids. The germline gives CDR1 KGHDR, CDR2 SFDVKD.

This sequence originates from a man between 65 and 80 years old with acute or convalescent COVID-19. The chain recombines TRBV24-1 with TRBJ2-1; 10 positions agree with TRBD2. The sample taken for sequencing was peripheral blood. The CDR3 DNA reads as TGTGCCACCAGTCCTAGCGGGGGTAATGAGCAGTTCTTC. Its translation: CATSPSGGNEQFF.